The 20 T cell receptor beta chains below all came from one sample that was sequenced in a study of cytomegalovirus exposure and HLA in healthy donors (TCRdb year 2017). The library was made by the immunoSEQ multiplex PCR assay. For the multiplex PCR, a mixture combining 60 forward primers for TCR Vbeta segments and 13 reverse primers for TCR Jbeta segments was used. As stored in TCRdb, this immuneACCESS dataset retains in-frame rearrangements with V and J assigned. A fraction of the clones does not appear; measured against another copy, unresolved V genes explain less than half of the discrepancy, and the remainder lacks a known reason. This sample lists about 170,000 clones; 65% to 85% were detected once. Around 3.1% of the sample is taken by the ten largest. The sample was PBMCs. Receptor source: a woman aged 45-65 years in good health and CMV-seropositive.

In regard to this clone: Likely a read error: the CDR3 ends without its conserved phenylalanine or tryptophan. V usage is TRBV19 and J usage is TRBJ1-1; 8 bases match TRBD1. The CDR3 has 14 amino acids. The V gene end was trimmed by 9 bases and the J gene end by 3 bases; junction bases not matched to a gene: 9. Germline V gene sequence: CDR1 LNHDA, CDR2 SQIVND (reference sequence). CDR3 nucleotides: TGTGCCAGCCAAGAGGACAGGGAATACACTGAAGCTTTCTTA. Its translation: CASQEDREYTEAFL.

The chain has TRBV7-2 and TRBJ2-7, with 7 bases aligning to TRBD1. CDR3 size: 16 residues. The germline V gene has CDR1 SGHTA and CDR2 FQGNSA. The V and J ends lost 2 bases and 3 bases, in that order; junction bases with no gene match: 10. The CDR3 is CASSLSRGQSNYEQYF. For the CDR3, the DNA is TGTGCCAGCAGCTTAAGTCGGGGACAGTCCAACTACGAGCAGTACTTC.

The rearrangement joins TRBV5-1 to TRBJ1-5; 7 bases are shared with TRBD1. Looked up from germline, CDR1 is SGHRS and CDR2 is YFSETQ. The J segment lost 4 bases and the V segment lost 3 bases, leaving 4 bases of the junction unmatched. The CDR3 consists of 14 residues. CDR3 protein: CASSSGQPNQPQHF. The CDR3 DNA is TGCGCCAGCAGCTCGGGACAGCCAAATCAGCCCCAGCATTTT.

V is TRBV5-8 and J is TRBJ2-5; D unresolved. The CDR3 extends over 13 amino acids. From germline, CDR1 is SGHTS and CDR2 YDEGEE. V gave up 2 bases and J gave up 5 bases, with 10 bases separating them. CDR3 sequence reads: CASSLVVWETQYF. DNA for the CDR3: TGTGCCAGCAGCTTAGTAGTTTGGGAGACCCAGTACTTC.

The chain combines TRBV10-3 with TRBJ2-7; 11 bases line up with TRBD2. The CDR3 extends over 14 amino acids. CDR1 is ENHRY, CDR2 SYGVKD, per germline. V trimming: 7 bases; J trimming: 3 bases; junction bases outside the gene matches: 5. Here the CDR3 DNA reads TGTGCCATCACCCAGGGGACTAGCGGCTACGAGCAGTACTTC. Translated, it gives CAITQGTSGYEQYF.

This chain links TRBV11-3 with TRBJ2-2; D is uncertain. V was pared by 0 bases and J by 10 bases, with 9 bases between. Germline V gene lookup returns CDR1 SGHNT and CDR2 YENEEA. The CDR3 is 13 residues long. CDR3 residues: CASSLDMAVELFF. For the CDR3, the DNA is TGTGCCAGCAGCTTAGATATGGCAGTGGAGCTGTTTTTT.

This sequence joins TRBV28 and TRBJ1-2; D unresolved. The V end was cut by 2 bases, the J end by 4 bases, with 5 bases between. The CDR3 totals 12 residues. Germline CDR1 and CDR2: MDHEN and SYDVKM. CDR3 residues: CASSLGSYGYTF. CDR3 DNA sequence: TGTGCCAGCAGTTTAGGTAGCTATGGCTACACCTTC.

The CDR3 nucleotides are TGTGCCAGCAGTCCCGACGCGAGGTCAGATACGCAGTATTTT. Its protein product is CASSPDARSDTQYF. This chain links TRBV28 with TRBJ2-3; D unclear. V was clipped by 5 bases and J by 4 bases, with 13 bases between them. CDR1 MDHEN and CDR2 SYDVKM come from the germline V gene. This CDR3 is 14 amino acids long.

The chain employs TRBV4-1 and TRBJ2-3; D is possibly TRBD1 (6 bases). The germline V and J ends were trimmed by 4 bases and 3 bases, with 14 bases remaining between them. The CDR3 runs 15 residues. The germline CDR1 and CDR2 sequences are MGHRA and YSYEKL. The CDR3 is CASSLIGQSTDTQYF. As DNA, the CDR3 is TGCGCCAGCAGCCTAATCGGACAGTCAACAGATACGCAGTATTTT.

V is TRBV4-1 and J is TRBJ2-2, with 10 bases matching TRBD2. CDR1 and CDR2 (germline): MGHRA, YSYEKL. This CDR3 comprises 20 residues. Trimming cost V 3 bases and J 3 bases; bases outside gene matches: 16. The CDR3 nucleotides read TGCGCCAGCAGCCAGCCCGCTGGACTAGCGGCAGAGGGGGACACCGGGGAGCTGTTTTTT. This translates into CASSQPAGLAAEGDTGELFF.

The rearrangement uses TRBV11-2 and TRBJ1-1; a possible D gene is TRBD1 (6 bases). The CDR3 is 13 amino acids. The germline gives CDR1 SGHAT, CDR2 FQNNGV. The V end was cut by 6 bases, the J end by 6 bases, with 14 bases between. CDR3 region: CASSSDRGAEAFF. In DNA, the CDR3 is TGTGCCAGCAGTTCGGACAGAGGCGCTGAAGCTTTCTTT.

CDR3 in DNA: TGTGCCAGCAGCTCCAATGACCCAGGGCCCACTGACGAGCAGTACTTC. Its translation is CASSSNDPGPTDEQYF. V and J are TRBV7-6 and TRBJ2-7, with a weak D call TRBD1 (5 bases). The CDR3 is 16 residues long. The V end lost 4 bases, the J end lost 5 bases, and 21 bases lay between the germline ends. From germline, CDR1 is SGHVS and CDR2 FNYEAQ.

The chain uses TRBV28 and TRBJ2-5, with a possible D match to TRBD2 (5 bases). CDR1 and CDR2 (germline): MDHEN, SYDVKM. This CDR3 is built from 15 residues. Trimming stripped 3 bases from V and 1 base from J, with 12 bases between. CDR3: CASSLSSGGQETQYF. CDR3 DNA: TGTGCCAGCAGTTTGTCCAGCGGTGGCCAAGAGACCCAGTACTTC.

The chain joins TRBV18 to TRBJ1-5, with TRBD1 matching over 9 bases. Germline V lookup: CDR1 KGHSH, CDR2 LQKENI. The length of the CDR3 is 16 residues. Trimming removed 1 base from V and 5 bases from J; junction bases left unmatched: 6. CDR3 nucleotide sequence: TGTGCCAGCTCACCACAAAGGACAGGGGTGGATCAGCCCCAGCATTTT. The encoded protein is CASSPQRTGVDQPQHF.

The V call is TRBV9, the J call TRBJ2-3; 8 nucleotides match TRBD2. CDR3 length equals 16 residues. After removal of 0 bases from V and 2 bases from J, the junction contained 5 bases not matched to a gene. Germline V gene sequence: CDR1 SGDLS, CDR2 YYNGEE. CDR3 residues: CASSVASGSFTDTQYF. Written as DNA, the CDR3 is TGTGCCAGCAGCGTAGCCAGCGGGAGTTTCACAGATACGCAGTATTTT.

The V call is TRBV5-1, the J call TRBJ1-3; tentatively, D is TRBD1 (6 bases). With 1 base removed from V and 4 bases from J, the gap between germline ends came to 9 bases. Germline CDR1 reads SGHRS; CDR2 reads YFSETQ. This CDR3 contains 14 residues. For the CDR3, the DNA is TGCGCCAGCAGCTTGACAGGGATAGGAAACACCATATATTTT. It encodes CASSLTGIGNTIYF.

The rearrangement uses TRBV7-9 and TRBJ1-4; no clear D gene. The CDR3 is 14 residues long. Germline lookup yields CDR1 SEHNR and CDR2 FQNEAQ (reference sequence). The ends were cut back, 6 bases at V and 0 bases at J, with 8 bases in the middle. The CDR3 protein is CASSYTSTNEKLFF. Written as DNA, the CDR3 is TGTGCCAGCAGTTACACATCAACTAATGAAAAACTGTTTTTT.

This chain connects TRBV6-1 to TRBJ1-1; 7 bases are a match to TRBD1. CDR1 is MNHNS, CDR2 SASEGT, per germline. The ends lost 1 base at V and 5 bases at J; junction bases unmatched: 7. The CDR3 sequence is 15 residues long. This CDR3 is CASSEGSVRGTEAFF. The CDR3 bases are TGTGCCAGCAGTGAAGGGAGCGTCAGGGGGACTGAAGCTTTCTTT.

The chain recombines TRBV5-1 with TRBJ2-7; 14 bases are shared with TRBD2. J was trimmed by 1 base and V by 4 bases; bases with no gene match: 4. The CDR3 runs to 16 residues. Looked up from germline, CDR1 is SGHRS and CDR2 is YFSETQ. The CDR3 is CASSLGLAGVSYEQYF. CDR3 in DNA: TGCGCCAGCAGCCTGGGACTAGCGGGGGTGTCCTACGAGCAGTACTTC.

This chain connects TRBV28 to TRBJ2-7, with D possibly TRBD2 on 6 matching bases. The germline V gene has CDR1 MDHEN and CDR2 SYDVKM. Trimming removed 5 bases from V and 3 bases from J, with 17 bases in between. CDR3 length: 15 amino acids. This chain's CDR3 is CASSTLGGALYEQYF. The CDR3 coding sequence is TGTGCCAGCAGTACACTAGGCGGGGCACTCTACGAGCAGTACTTC.